The 14 T cell receptor beta chains below all came from one sample that was sequenced in a study of regulatory T cells in long-lasting Graves disease. For TCR beta, libraries came from iRepertoire HTBI primers and Arm-PCR of CDR3 regions. TCRdb reprocessed the multiplex PCR reads with MiXCR, giving one entry per CDR3 protein. The sample holds over 650,000 distinct CDR3 sequences, approximately 29% seen once. Time point noted: persistent/refractory GD, antithyroid drugs over 5 years with positive TRAb. Making the TCR library involved RNA that had been extracted from PBMCs. This specimen was peripheral blood mononuclear cells (PBMCs), taken when the disease was refractory, from a patient treated with antithyroid drugs. Source of these receptors: a female donor with Graves disease.

V and J are TRBV13 and TRBJ2-6, with 9 nucleotides matching TRBD1. Trimming removed 4 bases from V and 4 bases from J; junction bases left unmatched: 8. The CDR3 is 17 residues long. Germline assignment: CDR1 PRHDT and CDR2 FYEKMQ (reference sequence). CDR3 amino acids: CASSSPDRGTGANVLTF. The DNA of the CDR3 is TGTGCCAGCAGCTCCCCGGACAGGGGAACGGGGGCCAACGTCCTGACTTTC. Complete variable domain (other parts from reference TRBV13 and TRBJ2-6): AAGVIQSPRHLIKEKRETATLKCYPIPRHDTVYWYQQGPGQDPQFLISFYEKMQSDKGSIPDRFSAQQFSDYHSELNMSSLELGDSALYFCASSSPDRGTGANVLTFGAGSRLTVL.

The chain is built from TRBV6-2 or TRBV6-3 and TRBJ2-2, with 10 positions matching TRBD2. J was trimmed by 3 bases and V by 7 bases; bases with no gene match: 11. The CDR3 contains 17 residues. Per germline, CDR1 MNHEY and CDR2 SVGEGT. Written as DNA, the CDR3 is TGTGCCAGCACCCCCCCTTTAGCGGGAGGTTACACCGGGGAGCTGTTTTTT. Translating it yields CASTPPLAGGYTGELFF.

This clonotype was picked up many times. The chain's CDR3 is CASSPYISGRIYEQYF. CDR3 in DNA: TGTGCCAGCAGCCCGTACATTAGCGGGAGGATATACGAGCAGTACTTC. The chain combines TRBV11-2 with TRBJ2-7; 10 bases match TRBD2. There are 16 residues in the CDR3. The junction had 11 bases not matched to a gene; V was cut back by 5 bases and J by 4 bases. Germline loops: CDR1 SGHAT, CDR2 FQNNGV.

This chain joins TRBV18 and TRBJ1-5; the D gene is possibly TRBD1 (5 bases). CDR1 and CDR2 (germline): KGHSH, LQKENI. The V end was cut by 3 bases, the J end by 10 bases, with 13 bases between. This CDR3 has 13 amino acids. The CDR3 region is CASSPGTDAPQHF. The DNA of the CDR3 is TGTGCCAGCTCACCTGGGACCGACGCACCCCAGCATTTT.

This clonotype has at least ten counts. The genes are TRBV2 and TRBJ1-6; 8 nucleotides agree with TRBD1. Germline loops: CDR1 SNHLY, CDR2 FYNNEI. Trimming at V came to 5 bases and at J to 9 bases, leaving 6 bases not matched to a gene. This CDR3 region has 14 residues. DNA for the CDR3: TGTGCCAGCAGTTCGACAGGGGCGGGTTCACCCCTCCACTTT. Residues: CASSSTGAGSPLHF.

The chain is built from TRBV20-1 and TRBJ1-6, with 8 bases matching TRBD1. CDR1 and CDR2 from the germline V gene are DFQATT and SNEGSKA (reference sequence). The junction had 7 bases not matched to a gene; V was cut back by 2 bases and J by 7 bases. This CDR3 comprises 15 residues. DNA for the CDR3: TGCAGTGCTAGAAGGCAGGGGGCGTTCAATTCACCCCTCCACTTT. It is translated as CSARRQGAFNSPLHF.

In its sample, this clonotype was seen a few times. V usage is TRBV25-1 and J usage is TRBJ1-2; tentatively, D is TRBD1 (6 bases). The ends were cut back, 3 bases at V and 7 bases at J, with 12 bases in the middle. The CDR3 totals 13 residues. Germline CDR1 is MGHDK and CDR2 is SYGVNS. CDR3 sequence (DNA): TGTGCCAGCAGTGACCCGGGACAAGGTGGCTACACCTTC. It yields the protein CASSDPGQGGYTF.

This clonotype was recorded a few times. The V call is TRBV19, the J call TRBJ2-7; 10 nucleotides agree with TRBD1. V was clipped by 4 bases and J by 1 base; unmatched bases: 10. The CDR3 is made up of 17 amino acids. Germline V gives CDR1 LNHDA, CDR2 SQIVND (reference sequence). CDR3 coding DNA: TGTGCCAGTAGTACGTGGACAGGGGGTGGGGTATCCTACGAGCAGTACTTC. Its protein is CASSTWTGGGVSYEQYF.

This chain joins TRBV11-1 and TRBJ1-2; tentatively, D is TRBD1 (6 bases). Germline CDR1 is SGHAT and CDR2 is FQDESV (reference sequence). The CDR3 length is 15 residues. V was cut by 2 bases and J by 0 bases, with 10 bases left in between. The CDR3 region has the DNA TGTGCCAGCAGCTTAACAGGGACCGCTAACTATGGCTACACCTTC. Protein: CASSLTGTANYGYTF.

The chain joins TRBV2 to TRBJ1-3; D not certain. The CDR3 totals 13 residues. The V end lost 10 bases, the J end lost 0 bases, and 10 bases lay between the germline ends. Germline CDR1 and CDR2: SNHLY and FYNNEI. The CDR3 is CATRKGSGNTIYF. CDR3 DNA: TGTGCCACAAGAAAGGGCTCTGGAAACACCATATATTTT. Full variable domain (missing parts from reference TRBV2 and TRBJ1-3): EPEVTQTPSHQVTQMGQEVILRCVPISNHLYFYWYRQILGQKVEFLVSFYNNEISEKSEIFDDQFSVERPDGSNFTLKIRSTKLEDSAMYFCATRKGSGNTIYFGEGSWLTVV.

The chain employs TRBV5-4 and TRBJ1-2; 9 bases align to TRBD1. The J segment lost 2 bases and the V segment lost 4 bases, leaving 9 bases of the junction unmatched. In germline, CDR1 is SGHNT, CDR2 YYREEE (reference sequence). This CDR3 spans 16 amino acids. CDR3 in amino acids: CASSPINDRGNYGYTF. As DNA, the CDR3 is TGTGCCAGCAGCCCTATAAACGACAGGGGGAACTATGGCTACACCTTC.

The chain joins TRBV12-3 or TRBV12-4 to TRBJ1-1, with D hard to call. V lost 1 base and J 10 bases, leaving 13 bases between the germline ends. This CDR3 has 13 residues. The CDR3 nucleotides are TGTGCCAGCAGTTTAGGTACGGAGATCGGAGCTTTCTTT. Its translation: CASSLGTEIGAFF.

This clonotype was seen only a few times. The V gene is TRBV29-1, the J gene TRBJ1-3; tentatively, D is TRBD1 (5 bases). The length of the CDR3 is 13 residues. V was trimmed by 3 bases and J by 3 bases, leaving 9 bases between them. The V gene's germline CDR1 is SQVTM and CDR2 ANQGSEA. CDR3 DNA: TGCAGCGTTGATGGGGGGAATGGAAACACCATATATTTT. Translated, it gives CSVDGGNGNTIYF.

V gene TRBV19 combines with J gene TRBJ2-5; TRBD1 agrees at 8 bases. This CDR3 has 17 residues. The V and J ends lost 3 bases and 1 base, in that order; junction bases with no gene match: 10. Germline CDR1 is LNHDA and CDR2 is SQIVND (reference sequence). CDR3 DNA: TGTGCCAGTAGTATTCAGTCGACAGGGGATTTCCAAGAGACCCAGTACTTC. Translation gives CASSIQSTGDFQETQYF.